This T cell receptor (beta chain) was retrieved from a study of radiotherapy plus CTLA-4 blockade in lung cancer. The overall study: Of the patients, 15% to 20% showed objective responses and more than 30% attained disease control. Findings and limits, study-wide: Reportedly, early blood T cell clone dynamics best predicted response, with interferon-beta. Radiotherapy with ipilimumab was followed by blood expansion of tumor-derived clones.

TCRdb's copy holds only in-frame clones and misses some; the assay was immunoSEQ multiplex PCR. The profile shows some 37,000 clones, approximately 72% of them singletons. With regard to this clone: The target antigen is unknown.

V was clipped by 4 bases and J by 0 bases, with 11 bases between them. CDR1 SGDLS and CDR2 YYNGEE come from the germline V gene. CDR3 length equals 14 residues. This material consisted of peripheral blood, taken from a patient treated with radiotherapy plus ipilimumab. The chain employs TRBV9 and TRBJ2-7, with a weak D call TRBD1 (6 bases). This TCR was sampled from a human donor with non-small cell lung cancer who had stable disease on radiotherapy plus ipilimumab. Here the CDR3 DNA reads TGTGCCAGCAGCCCCCGGGACACCTCCTACGAGCAGTACTTC. Its protein product is CASSPRDTSYEQYF.